The rows below give T cell receptor beta chains drawn from one sample of a study of neurological immune-mediated disorders. One entry per CDR3 protein results from TCRdb running MiXCR on the 5' RACE reads. The profile covers roughly 71,000 distinct CDR3 sequences, with about 4.2% appearing a single time and 1% to 1.5% taken by the ten largest. Sequencing input: PBMCs. The receptors stem from a man aged 30 to 45 with multiple sclerosis. Each CDR3 is given with its conserved first and last residue. The order of the fields is CDR3 length, J gene, V gene, CDR3 protein.

>15|TRBJ2-7|TRBV20-1
CSARPGLAGTYEQYF
>16|TRBJ2-3|TRBV12-3/TRBV12-4
CASSLRGGPSTDTQYF
>14|TRBJ2-2|TRBV5-1
CASSLAGGTGELFF
>15|TRBJ2-5|TRBV4-1
CASSQQQGAGKTQYF
>13|TRBJ2-5|TRBV12-3/TRBV12-4
CASREQGPETQYF
>19|TRBJ1-3|TRBV6-2/TRBV6-3
CASSSRTARPNFSGNTIYF
>15|TRBJ1-1|TRBV7-9
CASSPHWGADTEAFF
>17|TRBJ2-3|TRBV5-1
CASSLEGTGRAWDTQYF
>13|TRBJ2-5|TRBV7-8
CASRGRFQETQYF
>13|TRBJ2-5|TRBV7-6
CASTLIGLETQYF
>15|TRBJ2-7|TRBV11-2
CASSPQNRDGYEQYF
>17|TRBJ2-1|TRBV20-1
CSARDRPGGATYNEQFF
>16|TRBJ2-7|TRBV5-5
CASRVGAGQGAYEQYF
>21|TRBJ1-6|TRBV7-3
CASSLKLGQALPSSYNSPLNF